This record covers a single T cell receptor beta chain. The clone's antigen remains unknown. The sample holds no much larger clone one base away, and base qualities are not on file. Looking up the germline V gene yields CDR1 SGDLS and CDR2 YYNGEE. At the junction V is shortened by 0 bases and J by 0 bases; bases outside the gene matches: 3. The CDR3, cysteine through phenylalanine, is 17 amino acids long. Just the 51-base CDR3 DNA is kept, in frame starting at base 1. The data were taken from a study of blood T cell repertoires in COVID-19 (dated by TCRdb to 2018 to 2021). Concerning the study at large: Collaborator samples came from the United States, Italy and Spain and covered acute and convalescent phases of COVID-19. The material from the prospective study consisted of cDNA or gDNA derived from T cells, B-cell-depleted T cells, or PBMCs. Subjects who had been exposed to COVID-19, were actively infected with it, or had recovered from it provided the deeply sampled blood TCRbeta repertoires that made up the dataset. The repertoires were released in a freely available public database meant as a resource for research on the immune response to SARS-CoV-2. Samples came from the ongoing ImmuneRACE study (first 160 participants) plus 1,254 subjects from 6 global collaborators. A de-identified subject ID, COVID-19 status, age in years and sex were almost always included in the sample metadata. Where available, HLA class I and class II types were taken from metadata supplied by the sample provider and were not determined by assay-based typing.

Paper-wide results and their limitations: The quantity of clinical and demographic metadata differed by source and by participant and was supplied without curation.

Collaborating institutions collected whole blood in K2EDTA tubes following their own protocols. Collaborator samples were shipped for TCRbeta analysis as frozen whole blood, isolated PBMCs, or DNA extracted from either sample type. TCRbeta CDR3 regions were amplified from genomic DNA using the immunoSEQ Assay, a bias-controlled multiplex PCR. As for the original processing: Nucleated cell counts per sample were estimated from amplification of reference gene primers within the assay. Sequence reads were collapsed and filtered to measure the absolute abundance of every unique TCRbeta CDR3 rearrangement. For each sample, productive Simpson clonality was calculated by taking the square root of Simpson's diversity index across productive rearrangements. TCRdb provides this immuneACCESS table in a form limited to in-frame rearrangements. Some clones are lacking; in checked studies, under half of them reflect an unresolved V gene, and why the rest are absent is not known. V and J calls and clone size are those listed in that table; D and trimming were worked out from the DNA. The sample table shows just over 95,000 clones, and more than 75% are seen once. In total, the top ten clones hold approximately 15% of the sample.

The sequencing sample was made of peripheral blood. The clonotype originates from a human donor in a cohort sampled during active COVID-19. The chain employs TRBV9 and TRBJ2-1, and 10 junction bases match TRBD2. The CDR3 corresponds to CASSVVPSGSSYNEQFF. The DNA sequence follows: TGTGCCAGCAGCGTAGTGCCTAGCGGGAGCTCCTACAATGAGCAGTTCTTC.